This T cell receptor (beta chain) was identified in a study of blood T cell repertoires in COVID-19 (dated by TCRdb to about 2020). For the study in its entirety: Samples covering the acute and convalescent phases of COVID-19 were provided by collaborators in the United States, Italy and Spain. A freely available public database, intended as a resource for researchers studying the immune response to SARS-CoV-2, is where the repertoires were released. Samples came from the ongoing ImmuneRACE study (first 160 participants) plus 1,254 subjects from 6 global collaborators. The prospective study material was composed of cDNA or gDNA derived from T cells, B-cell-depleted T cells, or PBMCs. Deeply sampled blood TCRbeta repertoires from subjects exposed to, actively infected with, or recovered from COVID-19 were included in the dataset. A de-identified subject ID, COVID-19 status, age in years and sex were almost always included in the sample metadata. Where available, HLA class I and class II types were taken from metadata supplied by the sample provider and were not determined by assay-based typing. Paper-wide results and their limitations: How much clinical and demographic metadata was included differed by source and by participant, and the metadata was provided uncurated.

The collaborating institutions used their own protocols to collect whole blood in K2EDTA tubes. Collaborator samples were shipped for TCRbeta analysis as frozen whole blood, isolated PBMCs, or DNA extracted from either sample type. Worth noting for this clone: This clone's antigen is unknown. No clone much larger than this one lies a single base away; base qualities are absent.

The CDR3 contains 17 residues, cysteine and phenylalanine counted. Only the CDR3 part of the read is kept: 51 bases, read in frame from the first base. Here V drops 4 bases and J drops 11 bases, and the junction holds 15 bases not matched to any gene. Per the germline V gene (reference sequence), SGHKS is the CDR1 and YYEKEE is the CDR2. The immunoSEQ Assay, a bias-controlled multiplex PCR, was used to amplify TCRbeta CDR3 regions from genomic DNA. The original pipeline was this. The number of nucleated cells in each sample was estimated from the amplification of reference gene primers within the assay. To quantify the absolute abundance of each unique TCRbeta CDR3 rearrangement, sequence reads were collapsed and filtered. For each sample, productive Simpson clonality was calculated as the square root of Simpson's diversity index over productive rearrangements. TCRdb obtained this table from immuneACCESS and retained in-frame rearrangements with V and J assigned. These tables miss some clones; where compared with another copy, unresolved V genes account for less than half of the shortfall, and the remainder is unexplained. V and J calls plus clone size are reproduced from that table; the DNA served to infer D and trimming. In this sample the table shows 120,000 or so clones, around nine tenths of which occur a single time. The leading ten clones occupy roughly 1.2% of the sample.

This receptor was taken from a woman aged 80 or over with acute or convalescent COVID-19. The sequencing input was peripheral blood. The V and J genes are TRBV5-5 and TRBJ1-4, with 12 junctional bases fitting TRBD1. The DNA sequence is TGTGCCAGCAGCATACTCTTGACCGGGACAGGGGGCGCGAAACTGTTTTTT. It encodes CASSILLTGTGGAKLFF.